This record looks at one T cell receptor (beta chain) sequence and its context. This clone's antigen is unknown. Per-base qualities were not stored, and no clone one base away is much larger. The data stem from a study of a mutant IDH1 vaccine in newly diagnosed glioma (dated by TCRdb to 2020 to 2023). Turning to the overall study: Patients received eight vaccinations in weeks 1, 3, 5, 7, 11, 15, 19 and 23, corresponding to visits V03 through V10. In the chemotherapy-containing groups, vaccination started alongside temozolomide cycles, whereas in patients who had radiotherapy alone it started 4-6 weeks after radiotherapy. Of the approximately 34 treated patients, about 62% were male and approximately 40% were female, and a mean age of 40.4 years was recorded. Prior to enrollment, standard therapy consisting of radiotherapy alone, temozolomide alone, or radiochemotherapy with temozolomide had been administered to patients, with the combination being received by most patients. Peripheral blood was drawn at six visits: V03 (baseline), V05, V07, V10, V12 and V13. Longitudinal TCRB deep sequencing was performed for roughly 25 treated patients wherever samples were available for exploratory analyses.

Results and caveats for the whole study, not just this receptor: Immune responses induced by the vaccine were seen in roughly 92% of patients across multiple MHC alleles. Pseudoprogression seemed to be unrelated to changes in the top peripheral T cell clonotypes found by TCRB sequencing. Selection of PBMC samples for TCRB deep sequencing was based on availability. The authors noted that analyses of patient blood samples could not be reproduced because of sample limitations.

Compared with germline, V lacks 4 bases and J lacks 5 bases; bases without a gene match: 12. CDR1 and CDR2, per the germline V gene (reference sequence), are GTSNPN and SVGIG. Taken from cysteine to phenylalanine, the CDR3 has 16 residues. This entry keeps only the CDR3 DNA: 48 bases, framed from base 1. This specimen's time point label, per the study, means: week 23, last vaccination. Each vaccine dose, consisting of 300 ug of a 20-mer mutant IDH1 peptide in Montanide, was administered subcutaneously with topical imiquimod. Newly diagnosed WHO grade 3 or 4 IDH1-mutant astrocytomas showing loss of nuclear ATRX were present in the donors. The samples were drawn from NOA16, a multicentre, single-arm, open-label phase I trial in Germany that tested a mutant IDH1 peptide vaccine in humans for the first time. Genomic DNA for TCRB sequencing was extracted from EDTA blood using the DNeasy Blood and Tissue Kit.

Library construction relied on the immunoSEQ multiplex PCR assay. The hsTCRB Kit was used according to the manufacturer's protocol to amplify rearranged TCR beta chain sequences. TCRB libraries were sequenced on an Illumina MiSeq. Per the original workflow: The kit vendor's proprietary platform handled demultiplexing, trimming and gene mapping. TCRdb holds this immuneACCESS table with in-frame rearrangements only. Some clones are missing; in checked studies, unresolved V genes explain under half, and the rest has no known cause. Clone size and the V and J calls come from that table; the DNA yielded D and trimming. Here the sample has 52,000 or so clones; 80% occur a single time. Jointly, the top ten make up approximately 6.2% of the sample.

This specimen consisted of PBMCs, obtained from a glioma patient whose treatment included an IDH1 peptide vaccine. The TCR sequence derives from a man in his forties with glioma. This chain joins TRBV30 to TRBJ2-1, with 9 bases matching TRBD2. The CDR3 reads CAWIASSGGRHNEQFF. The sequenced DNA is TGTGCCTGGATCGCTAGTAGCGGGGGCCGCCACAATGAGCAGTTCTTC.